Presented here are 20 T cell receptor beta chains from one specimen sequenced in a study of cytomegalovirus exposure and HLA in healthy donors. With 60 Vbeta and 13 Jbeta primers, the PCR was carried out. This table comes from immunoSEQ multiplex PCR, and its TCRdb copy is limited to in-frame clones, with some not included. Seen here are over 200,000 clones, 85% to 90% observed once, and the top ten hold roughly 1%. Input material: PBMCs. These receptors originate from a woman aged 18-30 years in good health and CMV-seronegative.

The rearrangement links TRBV5-1 to TRBJ1-1; 7 nucleotides match TRBD1. This CDR3 region has 13 residues. CDR1 is SGHRS, CDR2 YFSETQ, per germline. Losses at the gene ends were 4 bases for V and 1 base for J; bases not matched to a gene: 1. The CDR3 protein is CASSGQENTEAFF. The CDR3 DNA reads as TGCGCCAGCAGCGGACAGGAGAACACTGAAGCTTTCTTT.

V and J are TRBV2 and TRBJ1-6, with no clear D. The germline gives CDR1 SNHLY, CDR2 FYNNEI. There are 13 residues in the CDR3. Trimming took off 7 bases at V and 10 bases at J, with 14 bases between the two ends. CDR3 coding DNA: TGTGCCAGCACTCGGGAATCGGGGTCACCCCTCCACTTT. Translating gives CASTRESGSPLHF.

The gene calls are TRBV7-6 and TRBJ2-5; TRBD2 might be the D (6 bases). The CDR3 is 14 residues long. The V end was cut by 1 base, the J end by 4 bases, with 10 bases between. Germline V gene data show CDR1 as SGHVS and CDR2 as FNYEAQ. The CDR3 DNA sequence: TGTGCCAGCAGCTTAGAGAGGGGAGGAGAGACCCAGTACTTC. Translation gives CASSLERGGETQYF. The full variable domain, with the rest looked up from reference TRBV7-6 and TRBJ2-5, is GAGVSQSPRYKVTKRGQDVALRCDPISGHVSLYWYRQALGQGPEFLTYFNYEAQQDKSGLPNDRFSAERPEGSISTLTIQRTEQRDSAMYRCASSLERGGETQYFGPGTRLLVL.

A single count supports this clone. The chain couples TRBV2 to TRBJ1-2; the match to TRBD1 covers 8 bases. Per germline, CDR1 SNHLY and CDR2 FYNNEI. This CDR3 is built from 12 residues. The J segment lost 12 bases and the V segment lost 6 bases, leaving 9 bases of the junction unmatched. As DNA, the CDR3 is TGTGCCAGCAGGGGCGACAGGGGAGCAAACACCTTC. Amino acid sequence: CASRGDRGANTF.

This rearrangement joins TRBV4-2 to TRBJ2-1, with D perhaps TRBD2 (6 bases). CDR1 LGHNA and CDR2 YNFKEQ come from the germline V gene. V was cut by 2 bases and J by 4 bases, with 12 bases left in between. The CDR3 has 15 amino acids. CDR3 coding DNA: TGTGCCAGCAGCCAATCCGGGGCGGGGTACAATGAGCAGTTCTTC. Translating it yields CASSQSGAGYNEQFF.

This rearrangement joins TRBV4-1 to TRBJ2-1, with 7 positions matching TRBD2. Germline V gives CDR1 MGHRA, CDR2 YSYEKL. The CDR3 length is 13 residues. The J segment lost 9 bases and the V segment lost 1 base, leaving 3 bases of the junction unmatched. This CDR3 is CASSQGREIEQFF. The DNA for the CDR3 is TGCGCCAGCAGCCAAGGGCGGGAGATTGAGCAGTTCTTC.

This chain connects TRBV15 to TRBJ2-7; TRBD2 matches 12 bases. The CDR3 covers 18 residues. The germline V gene has CDR1 LNHNV and CDR2 YYDKDF (reference sequence). V lost 0 bases and J lost 3; bases outside the gene matches: 9. CDR3 in amino acids: CATSREIGPGLAGYEQYF. CDR3 coding DNA: TGTGCCACCAGCAGAGAAATAGGTCCGGGACTAGCGGGCTACGAGCAGTACTTC.

The CDR3 sequence: CASKLQRGNTIYF. The CDR3 DNA sequence: TGTGCCAGCAAGCTTCAGCGGGGAAACACCATATATTTT. The rearrangement uses TRBV6-5 and TRBJ1-3; no clear D gene. The germline V gene encodes CDR1 MNHEY and CDR2 SVGAGI. The CDR3 sequence is 13 residues long. Trimming took off 7 bases at V and 4 bases at J, with 11 bases between the two ends.

This chain uses TRBV6-7 with TRBJ1-5, with D maybe TRBD1 (6 bases). TRBV6-7 is an open reading frame, and its role is uncertain. This CDR3 spans 15 amino acids. V lost 6 bases and J lost 2, with 14 bases in between. CDR3 amino acids: CASRRGSGGNQPQHF. CDR3 bases: TGTGCCAGCAGGAGGGGGAGCGGCGGCAATCAGCCCCAGCATTTT.

A single count supports this clone. V is TRBV4-3 and J is TRBJ2-1; a weak D match, TRBD1 (6 bases). The V and J ends lost 3 bases and 1 base respectively, with 13 bases between them. Germline CDR1 LGHNA, CDR2 YSLEER. The CDR3 covers 16 residues. CDR3 nucleotide sequence: TGCGCCAGCAGCCACCATCACAGGGATTCCTACAATGAGCAGTTCTTC. This codes for CASSHHHRDSYNEQFF.

This chain links TRBV5-1 with TRBJ1-2; TRBD1 aligns across 9 bases. The V segment lost 0 bases and the J segment 5 bases; nucleotides outside the gene matches: 8. Germline V lookup: CDR1 SGHRS, CDR2 YFSETQ. CDR3 length equals 16 residues. CDR3 bases: TGCGCCAGCAGCTTGGCTCGTCCGGGACAGGGTTATGGCTACACCTTC. Encoded protein: CASSLARPGQGYGYTF.

The V gene is TRBV18, the J gene TRBJ1-6; no clear D gene. The CDR3 has 15 amino acids. V was trimmed by 3 bases and J by 0 bases, leaving 6 bases between them. Per the germline V gene, CDR1 is KGHSH and CDR2 is LQKENI. This chain's CDR3 is CASSPPGSYNSPLHF. In DNA, the CDR3 is TGTGCCAGCTCACCTCCGGGCTCCTATAATTCACCCCTCCACTTT.

Here the CDR3 reads CASSQAGTEGGVTNEQFF. The CDR3 DNA follows: TGTGCCAGCAGCCAGGCCGGGACTGAAGGGGGGGTTACAAATGAGCAGTTCTTC. The V gene is TRBV11-3, the J gene TRBJ2-1; possible D gene TRBD2, 7 bases. The germline V gene has CDR1 SGHNT and CDR2 YENEEA. Trimming stripped 5 bases from V and 7 bases from J, with 27 bases between. This CDR3 comprises 18 residues.

Points on this clone: The sample holds other DNA sequences that translate to the same CDR3. The V gene is TRBV7-6, the J gene TRBJ2-2, with 8 bases aligning to TRBD1. CDR3 length equals 13 residues. The V segment lost 5 bases and the J segment 6 bases; nucleotides outside the gene matches: 2. The germline V gene encodes CDR1 SGHVS and CDR2 FNYEAQ. CDR3 residues: CASSATGAGELFF. In DNA, the CDR3 is TGTGCCAGCAGCGCGACAGGGGCCGGGGAGCTGTTTTTT.

The V and J genes are TRBV29-1 and TRBJ1-2, with no clear D. The germline V gene has CDR1 SQVTM and CDR2 ANQGSEA. The V gene lost 7 bases and the J gene lost 10 bases, with 13 bases spanning the gap. The CDR3 consists of 10 residues. CDR3 amino acids: CSAGFEVYTF. CDR3 nucleotide sequence: TGCAGCGCGGGATTTGAAGTCTACACCTTC.

The V and J genes are TRBV7-9 and TRBJ1-1, with D possibly being TRBD1 (5 bases). CDR1 and CDR2 from the germline V gene are SEHNR and FQNEAQ (reference sequence). Trimming left V 5 bases short and J 1 base short, with 17 bases between. The CDR3 runs to 16 residues. In DNA, the CDR3 is TGTGCCAGCAGCCGAGCGGGGGGAAGTCAGAACACTGAAGCTTTCTTT. Protein product: CASSRAGGSQNTEAFF.

CDR3 nucleotides: TGTGCCTGGAGTGTTTTGCGGACTAGCGGAGGCCAAGAGACCCAGTACTTC. It yields the protein CAWSVLRTSGGQETQYF. The chain links TRBV30 to TRBJ2-5; 10 bases match TRBD2. This CDR3 has 17 amino acids. Germline V CDR1 and CDR2: GTSNPN, SVGIG (reference sequence). The V and J ends lost 0 bases and 1 base, in that order; junction bases with no gene match: 8.

The chain recombines TRBV11-2 with TRBJ2-7, with 7 bases aligning to TRBD2. The CDR3 consists of 13 residues. CDR1 and CDR2 from the germline V gene are SGHAT and FQNNGV. The V and J ends lost 4 bases and 9 bases, in that order; junction bases with no gene match: 9. CDR3 nucleotide sequence: TGTGCCAGCAGCTCCTCACTAGTAGCGGGGCAGTACTTC. Residues: CASSSSLVAGQYF.

The CDR3 reads CASSWDTSLYNEQFF. The CDR3 bases are TGTGCCAGCAGCTGGGACACCTCTCTATACAATGAGCAGTTCTTC. The chain is built from TRBV5-5 and TRBJ2-1, with D perhaps matching TRBD1 (6 bases). CDR3 length: 15 residues. V was cut by 3 bases and J by 4 bases, with 14 bases left in between. Germline assignment: CDR1 SGHKS and CDR2 YYEKEE (reference sequence). Complete variable domain (other parts from reference TRBV5-5 and TRBJ2-1): DAGVTQSPTHLIKTRGQQVTLRCSPISGHKSVSWYQQVLGQGPQFIFQYYEKEERGRGNFPDRFSARQFPNYSSELNVNALLLGDSALYLCASSWDTSLYNEQFFGPGTRLTVL.

This rearrangement joins TRBV19 to TRBJ2-3; TRBD2 is a possible D gene (6 bases). The CDR3 length is 15 residues. CDR1 is LNHDA, CDR2 SQIVND, per germline (reference sequence). Trimming removed 4 bases from V and 1 base from J, with 12 bases in between. The DNA for the CDR3 is TGTGCCAGTAGTACTCCCGGGACTGGCACAGATACGCAGTATTTT. Translated, it gives CASSTPGTGTDTQYF.